The 13 T cell receptor beta chains reported below all come from one sample, sequenced in a study of T cell repertoires in cytomegalovirus infection. TCRdb itself ran the reads through MiXCR, one entry per CDR3 protein. The sample has 550,000 to 700,000 distinct CDR3 sequences; just under 40% are singletons. No cognate antigen is known for these TCRs. Source: cultured PBMCs, taken from culture after CMV antigen stimulation. These TCRs come from a human donor in good health (CMV status not recorded). Some clones in this sample may be carry-over from other donors' samples.

The chain has TRBV19 and TRBJ1-1; D ambiguous. This CDR3 contains 19 residues. Between the trimmed V and J ends, which lost 3 bases and 0 bases, there was a span of 23 bases. The germline gives CDR1 LNHDA, CDR2 SQIVND (reference sequence). The chain's CDR3 is CASSIGARGGPGLNTEAFF. CDR3 bases: TGTGCCAGTAGTATTGGTGCTCGGGGTGGACCCGGACTGAACACTGAAGCTTTCTTT.

The V call is TRBV20-1, the J call TRBJ2-3; D is ambiguous. Trimming removed 0 bases from V and 10 bases from J, with 11 bases in between. This CDR3 contains 12 residues. Germline assignment: CDR1 DFQATT and CDR2 SNEGSKA (reference sequence). In nucleotides, the CDR3 is TGCAGTGCTAGAGATTACCCTGCTGCGCAGTATTTT. The encoded protein is CSARDYPAAQYF.

The chain couples TRBV7-6 to TRBJ2-2; 7 bases line up with TRBD1. In germline, CDR1 is SGHVS, CDR2 FNYEAQ. The CDR3 runs to 13 residues. V trimming: 11 bases; J trimming: 1 base; junction bases outside the gene matches: 4. The CDR3 DNA reads as TGTGCCCGACGGACAGGGAACACCGGGGAGCTGTTTTTT. It translates to CARRTGNTGELFF.

The table lists this clonotype with a count of one. The chain has TRBV5-4 and TRBJ2-5, with 7 bases that match TRBD1. This CDR3 region has 16 residues. CDR1 SGHNT and CDR2 YYREEE come from the germline V gene (reference sequence). The junction had 14 bases not matched to a gene; V was cut back by 4 bases and J by 5 bases. The CDR3 DNA follows: TGTGCCAGCAGCCCCGGACAGGACACGAACGGGGAGACCCAGTACTTC. It codes for CASSPGQDTNGETQYF.

This sequence joins TRBV6-1 and TRBJ2-3, with D tentatively TRBD1 or TRBD2 (5 bases each). Germline V gives CDR1 MNHNS, CDR2 SASEGT. The CDR3 is made up of 15 amino acids. The V end was cut by 2 bases, the J end by 2 bases, with 11 bases between. This CDR3 reads CASSEPAGATDTQYF. The DNA for the CDR3 is TGTGCCAGCAGTGAACCGGCCGGGGCCACAGATACGCAGTATTTT.

This clonotype was found a few times. This chain joins TRBV7-2 and TRBJ2-7; 9 bases agree with TRBD2. The V gene's germline CDR1 is SGHTA and CDR2 FQGNSA. After removal of 3 bases from V and 1 base from J, the junction contained 4 bases not matched to a gene. CDR3 length: 15 amino acids. CDR3 region: CASSFWLAGSYEQYF. The CDR3 DNA sequence: TGTGCCAGCAGCTTTTGGCTAGCGGGATCCTACGAGCAGTACTTC.

The chain recombines TRBV19 with TRBJ2-1, with 9 bases that match TRBD1. There are 16 residues in the CDR3. V shed 5 bases and J 9 bases; nucleotides not matched to a gene: 14. Germline assignment: CDR1 LNHDA and CDR2 SQIVND (reference sequence). The CDR3 loop reads CASSFTGQGRYGEQFF. The CDR3 DNA reads as TGTGCCAGTAGTTTCACCGGACAGGGGCGGTATGGTGAGCAGTTCTTC.

The chain has TRBV13 and TRBJ2-1; weak D call: TRBD2 (6 bases). With 5 bases removed from V and 5 bases from J, the gap between germline ends came to 25 bases. Germline V gives CDR1 PRHDT, CDR2 FYEKMQ (reference sequence). The CDR3 spans 18 residues. The CDR3 spells CASSPSGGRRGVHNEQFF. The DNA for the CDR3 is TGTGCCAGCAGCCCTTCAGGTGGGCGCCGCGGGGTCCACAATGAGCAGTTCTTC.

The sample holds many counts of this clonotype. CDR3 coding DNA: TGTGCCAGCAGCCCCGGGTCCTCTTGGGGGACTGAAGCTTTCTTT. Translating gives CASSPGSSWGTEAFF. V and J are TRBV7-2 and TRBJ1-1; tentatively, D is TRBD1 (5 bases). Per germline, CDR1 SGHTA and CDR2 FQGNSA. CDR3 size: 15 residues. The V end was cut by 5 bases, the J end by 5 bases, with 18 bases between.

This clonotype was recorded a few times. The genes are TRBV6-2 or TRBV6-3 and TRBJ2-4; tentative D call: TRBD2 (6 bases). This CDR3 comprises 14 residues. Germline loops: CDR1 MNHEY, CDR2 SVGEGT. V shed 8 bases and J shed 2 bases, with 13 bases lying between them. CDR3 region: CASGIRDSKNIQYF. As DNA, the CDR3 is TGTGCCAGCGGGATTAGGGACTCCAAAAACATTCAGTACTTC.

This clonotype appeared a few times. CDR3 nucleotides: TGCAGTGCTAGAGATCGTACGGGACAGGACTCCTACGAGCAGTACTTC. This translates into CSARDRTGQDSYEQYF. The chain couples TRBV20-1 to TRBJ2-7; the match to TRBD1 covers 8 bases. CDR3 length: 16 residues. The V segment lost 0 bases and the J segment 0 bases; nucleotides outside the gene matches: 7. CDR1 DFQATT and CDR2 SNEGSKA come from the germline V gene (reference sequence).

The chain is built from TRBV28 and TRBJ2-7; D may be TRBD1 or TRBD2 (5 bases each). The CDR3 covers 14 residues. V was clipped by 11 bases and J by 2 bases, with 19 bases between them. Germline loops: CDR1 MDHEN, CDR2 SYDVKM. CDR3 sequence (DNA): TGTGCCGCGGCAGGGCTCGGGAATACCTACGAGCAGTACTTC. This encodes CAAAGLGNTYEQYF.

This clonotype has only one observation. V usage is TRBV19 and J usage is TRBJ2-5, with unresolved D. V was clipped by 3 bases and J by 2 bases, with 7 bases between them. Germline V gene lookup returns CDR1 LNHDA and CDR2 SQIVND (reference sequence). The CDR3 extends over 13 amino acids. CDR3 sequence (DNA): TGTGCCAGTAGTATGATTCAGCAAGAGACCCAGTACTTC. Protein: CASSMIQQETQYF.